The clone carrying this T cell receptor beta chain has more than one count but fewer than ten. Its antigen is unidentified. The ends were cut back, 5 bases at V and 0 bases at J, with 17 bases in the middle. The germline CDR1 and CDR2 sequences are MDHEN and SYDVKM. The CDR3 runs 16 residues. MiXCR, run by TCRdb on the 5' RACE reads, gives a single entry per CDR3 protein. The top ten clones hold approximately 4% of a sample with 30,000 or so distinct CDR3 sequences, around 22% of them seen once. Study results and limitations: Greatest tumor Treg TCR overlap was with tumor naive CD4+ cells.

This chain uses TRBV28 with TRBJ2-7, with D maybe TRBD1 (6 bases). The receptor comes from a female donor with breast cancer. The sequencing sample was made of memory CD4+ T cells sorted from blood. The subset is: memory CD4+ T cells, CD4+CD45RO+CD25-. Written as DNA, the CDR3 is TGTGCCAGCAGTGCTCCAATAGACAGGAGCTCCTACGAGCAGTACTTC. It encodes CASSAPIDRSSYEQYF. Looking up the rest from reference TRBV28 and TRBJ2-7 gives the full variable domain: DVKVTQSSRYLVKRTGEKVFLECVQDMDHENMFWYRQDPGLGLRLIYFSYDVKMKEKGDIPEGYSVSREKKERFSLILESASTNQTSMYLCASSAPIDRSSYEQYFGPGTRLTVT.